The 28 T cell receptor beta chains presented below share a single source sample, sequenced in a study of human T cells and chemical hapten exposure. TCRdb re-analysed the RACE reads in MiXCR, keeping a single row per CDR3 protein. The table lists about 77,000 distinct CDR3 sequences, approximately 14% of them singletons. Time point defined: pre-sensitization, week 0. Treatment indicated: therapeutic diphenylcyclopropenone sensitization with weekly scalp DPC. This specimen was whole blood, taken in connection with sensitization to the hapten diphenylcyclopropenone (DPC). These receptors all stem from a woman aged 45-59 years with alopecia areata. Some clones in this sample may be carry-over from other donors' samples.

The chain joins TRBV20-1 to TRBJ2-3, with 7 bases identical to TRBD2. The CDR3 spans 14 residues. The J segment lost 2 bases and the V segment lost 5 bases, leaving 7 bases of the junction unmatched. CDR1 is DFQATT, CDR2 SNEGSKA, per germline (reference sequence). The CDR3 sequence is CSASSGVPTDTQYF. For the CDR3, the DNA is TGCAGTGCTTCGAGCGGGGTCCCCACAGATACGCAGTATTTT.

The V gene is TRBV20-1, the J gene TRBJ1-2; D might be TRBD1 (5 bases). Trimming took off 0 bases at V and 8 bases at J, with 28 bases between the two ends. From germline, CDR1 is DFQATT and CDR2 SNEGSKA (reference sequence). The CDR3 length is 18 residues. The CDR3 bases are TGCAGTGCTAGAGATCCCCCGGGACCGGGGCCCCCCCCGCGGGGCTACACCTTC. It codes for CSARDPPGPGPPPRGYTF.

In its sample, this clonotype was seen a few times. The chain has TRBV5-1 and TRBJ2-3; TRBD2 matches at 9 bases. Trimming took 0 bases from V and 3 from J; bases not matched to a gene: 11. The CDR3 has 18 amino acids. Germline V CDR1 and CDR2: SGHRS, YFSETQ. CDR3 in amino acids: CASSLALAGRAFTDTQYF. The DNA for the CDR3 is TGCGCCAGCAGCTTGGCGCTAGCGGGACGTGCCTTTACAGATACGCAGTATTTT.

A few counts support this clonotype. The chain joins TRBV13 to TRBJ2-1; perhaps TRBD1 as D (6 bases). The ends were cut back, 11 bases at V and 9 bases at J, with 17 bases in the middle. From germline, CDR1 is PRHDT and CDR2 FYEKMQ (reference sequence). This CDR3 contains 12 residues. CDR3 residues: CAGSTGYGEQFF. The CDR3 nucleotides read TGTGCCGGATCAACAGGGTATGGTGAGCAGTTCTTC. Looking up the rest from reference TRBV13 and TRBJ2-1 gives the full variable domain: AAGVIQSPRHLIKEKRETATLKCYPIPRHDTVYWYQQGPGQDPQFLISFYEKMQSDKGSIPDRFSAQQFSDYHSELNMSSLELGDSALYFCAGSTGYGEQFFGPGTRLTVL.

The chain combines TRBV19 with TRBJ2-1, with D uncertain. Germline V gene sequence: CDR1 LNHDA, CDR2 SQIVND (reference sequence). The CDR3 loop spans 15 amino acids. Trimming shortened V by 0 bases and J by 1 base, and 7 bases separated the two germline ends. CDR3 sequence: CASSIDTTSYNEQFF. The CDR3, as DNA: TGTGCCAGTAGTATAGACACCACTTCCTACAATGAGCAGTTCTTC.

V is TRBV12-3 or TRBV12-4 and J is TRBJ2-1; TRBD1 aligns across 8 bases. The CDR3 spans 15 residues. With 2 bases clipped from V and 7 bases from J, the junction kept 7 bases outside the gene matches. CDR3 DNA: TGTGCCAGCAGTTTAAGGCAGGGGGCGGAAAATGAGCAGTTCTTC. This sequence encodes CASSLRQGAENEQFF.

This clonotype was detected only a few times. V gene TRBV7-8 combines with J gene TRBJ2-1; no definite D call. The V end was cut by 2 bases, the J end by 2 bases, with 13 bases between. The CDR3 consists of 16 residues. Germline values: CDR1 SGHVS, CDR2 FQNEAQ. CDR3 DNA sequence: TGTGCCAGCAGCTTATGGGCAGGAGCGCCCTACAATGAGCAGTTCTTC. It translates to CASSLWAGAPYNEQFF.

This chain links TRBV19 with TRBJ2-6; D possibly corresponds to TRBD1 (6 bases). Germline V gene lookup returns CDR1 LNHDA and CDR2 SQIVND (reference sequence). The CDR3 contains 16 residues. The germline V and J ends were trimmed by 6 bases and 0 bases, with 12 bases remaining between them. The DNA for the CDR3 is TGTGCCAGTAGGGACAGCTACCTCTCTGGGGCCAACGTCCTGACTTTC. It specifies CASRDSYLSGANVLTF.

This clonotype came up a few times. This chain connects TRBV18 to TRBJ2-2, with D perhaps TRBD2 (5 bases). The CDR3 covers 16 residues. Germline V gene lookup returns CDR1 KGHSH and CDR2 LQKENI. Trimming pared 1 base from V and 5 bases from J, leaving 14 bases between. The CDR3 sequence: CASSPQGVSGTGELFF. The CDR3 coding sequence is TGTGCCAGCTCACCACAGGGAGTGAGTGGGACCGGGGAGCTGTTTTTT.

This chain links TRBV10-3 with TRBJ2-7; 8 bases align to TRBD2. The CDR3 has 14 residues. J was trimmed by 4 bases and V by 7 bases; bases with no gene match: 9. CDR1 and CDR2 (germline): ENHRY, SYGVKD. This CDR3 is CAIKGGLAGYEQYF. In nucleotides, the CDR3 is TGTGCCATCAAGGGGGGGCTAGCGGGTTACGAGCAGTACTTC.

The V and J genes are TRBV27 and TRBJ2-7, with 9 bases matching TRBD1. Germline values: CDR1 MNHEY, CDR2 SMNVEV (reference sequence). V gave up 6 bases and J gave up 5 bases; unmatched junction bases: 8. The length of the CDR3 is 14 residues. CDR3 coding DNA: TGTGCCAGCAGAAAAGACAGGGGGGCCGACGAGCAGTACTTC. Residues: CASRKDRGADEQYF.

This clonotype turned up a few times. The chain is built from TRBV29-1 and TRBJ2-3; tentative D call: TRBD1 (5 bases). The V and J ends lost 3 bases and 4 bases respectively, with 5 bases between them. CDR3 length: 11 residues. The germline V gene has CDR1 SQVTM and CDR2 ANQGSEA. The CDR3 DNA reads as TGCAGCGTTGACAGGGCAGATACGCAGTATTTT. It translates to CSVDRADTQYF.

The chain is built from TRBV5-4 and TRBJ2-3; no firm D call. Per the germline V gene, CDR1 is SGHNT and CDR2 is YYREEE (reference sequence). Trimming took off 7 bases at V and 2 bases at J, with 11 bases between the two ends. This CDR3 comprises 13 residues. Here the CDR3 reads CASSRISTDTQYF. CDR3 coding DNA: TGTGCCAGCTCTCGGATCTCCACAGATACGCAGTATTTT. The full variable domain, with the rest looked up from reference TRBV5-4 and TRBJ2-3, is ETGVTQSPTHLIKTRGQQVTLRCSSQSGHNTVSWYQQALGQGPQFIFQYYREEENGRGNFPPRFSGLQFPNYSSELNVNALELDDSALYLCASSRISTDTQYFGPGTRLTVL.

The chain carries TRBV5-1 and TRBJ2-1; D gene unclear. The CDR3 extends over 15 amino acids. Germline V CDR1 and CDR2: SGHRS, YFSETQ. Trimming pared 0 bases from V and 0 bases from J, leaving 7 bases between. CDR3 sequence: CASSLDFSSYNEQFF. In DNA form, the CDR3 reads TGCGCCAGCAGCTTGGACTTCAGCTCCTACAATGAGCAGTTCTTC.

The chain has TRBV10-1 and TRBJ2-7; no definite D call. CDR3 length: 13 residues. The germline V and J ends were trimmed by 2 bases and 5 bases, with 10 bases remaining between them. Germline CDR1 is WNHNN and CDR2 is SYGVQD (reference sequence). The CDR3 region has the DNA TGCGCCAGCAGTGAGGAACCGTTCAACGAGCAGTACTTC. Its protein product is CASSEEPFNEQYF.

The rearrangement uses TRBV28 and TRBJ1-2, with D possibly being TRBD1 (5 bases). In germline, CDR1 is MDHEN, CDR2 SYDVKM. The CDR3 is made up of 15 amino acids. V lost 7 bases to trimming and J lost 3 bases, with 18 bases between them. The CDR3 region has the DNA TGTGCCAGCATAGGAGTAAGGCAGGGAGACTATGGCTACACCTTC. This encodes CASIGVRQGDYGYTF.

This clonotype was seen only a few times. V gene TRBV7-8 combines with J gene TRBJ2-1, with 9 bases aligning to TRBD2. The J segment lost 10 bases and the V segment lost 5 bases, leaving 9 bases of the junction unmatched. The CDR3 sequence is 14 residues long. CDR1 and CDR2 from the germline V gene are SGHVS and FQNEAQ. The CDR3 DNA reads TGTGCCAGCAGCCCAGGCAGGCTAGCGGGAGAGCAGTTCTTC. Its protein product is CASSPGRLAGEQFF.

This clonotype has more than one count but fewer than ten. At one of its ends the junction is not consistent with the germline gene, which may arise from a read error. This chain joins TRBV20-1 and TRBJ2-3, with 10 bases fitting TRBD2. Germline V gene lookup returns CDR1 DFQATT and CDR2 SNEGSKA (reference sequence). The CDR3 has 11 amino acids. The DNA for the CDR3 is TGCAGTCCTAGCGGGAGCGATACGCAGTATTTT. Translating it yields CSPSGSDTQYF.

This clonotype was detected ten times or more. The rearrangement links TRBV12-3 or TRBV12-4 to TRBJ2-2; TRBD2 matches at 8 bases. CDR3 size: 14 residues. V dropped 5 bases and J dropped 1; count of bases not matched to a gene: 0. CDR3 in amino acids: CASSGTRNTGELFF. The CDR3, as DNA: TGTGCCAGCAGTGGGACTAGGAACACCGGGGAGCTGTTTTTT.

This clonotype occurred many times. The chain is built from TRBV2 and TRBJ1-1; D gene uncertain. V was clipped by 2 bases and J by 12 bases, with 19 bases between them. CDR1 is SNHLY and CDR2 is FYNNEI in the germline V gene. This CDR3 has 14 residues. Here the CDR3 reads CASSESRRAAGSFF. In DNA, the CDR3 is TGTGCCAGCAGTGAATCGAGAAGGGCGGCGGGGTCTTTCTTT.

A remark on this clonotype: At one end the junction does not follow the germline gene, possibly because of a read error. The CDR3 protein is CSARDNSPLHF. The CDR3 DNA is TGCAGTGCTAGAGATAACTCACCCCTCCACTTT. The genes are TRBV20-1 and TRBJ1-6; D uncertain. There are 11 residues in the CDR3. Germline V gene sequence: CDR1 DFQATT, CDR2 SNEGSKA (reference sequence).

The CDR3: CASSPNFGTISYEQYF. The CDR3 coding sequence is TGTGCCAGCAGCCCCAACTTTGGCACGATCTCCTACGAGCAGTACTTC. The chain links TRBV6-2 or TRBV6-3 to TRBJ2-7; no reliable D call. V was clipped by 6 bases and J by 0 bases, with 18 bases between them. Germline V CDR1 and CDR2: MNHEY, SVGEGT. CDR3 length: 16 residues.

The genes are TRBV7-9 and TRBJ2-1; a weak D match, TRBD2 (6 bases). The CDR3 extends over 12 amino acids. Between the trimmed V and J ends, which lost 5 bases and 9 bases, there was a span of 11 bases. Germline V lookup: CDR1 SEHNR, CDR2 FQNEAQ (reference sequence). The CDR3 DNA is TGTGCCAGCAGCCAGACTAGTGCTGAGCAGTTCTTC. Translating it yields CASSQTSAEQFF.

This clonotype came up a few times. CDR3 nucleotide sequence: TGTGCCTGGAGTTTCGGGCAGGGGGGCACTGAAGCTTTCTTT. This encodes CAWSFGQGGTEAFF. The chain recombines TRBV30 with TRBJ1-1; TRBD1 agrees at 7 bases. The CDR3 is made up of 14 amino acids. V was clipped by 2 bases and J by 4 bases; unmatched bases: 7. Looked up from germline, CDR1 is GTSNPN and CDR2 is SVGIG (reference sequence).

This clonotype was recorded many times. The chain has TRBV11-2 and TRBJ1-6; perhaps TRBD1 as D (5 bases). The CDR3 consists of 16 residues. V lost 5 bases and J lost 9, with 20 bases in between. The germline V gene encodes CDR1 SGHAT and CDR2 FQNNGV. CDR3 in amino acids: CASSRIISQGRSPLHF. CDR3 nucleotide sequence: TGTGCCAGCAGCCGAATTATATCCCAGGGCCGTTCACCCCTCCACTTT.

This clonotype showed up just a few times. The rearrangement joins TRBV7-2 to TRBJ1-5; the D gene is possibly TRBD1 (5 bases). V lost 4 bases and J 5 bases, leaving 9 bases between the germline ends. The CDR3 runs to 13 residues. The germline gives CDR1 SGHTA, CDR2 FQGNSA. CDR3 amino acids: CASSSATDQPQHF. CDR3 DNA sequence: TGTGCCAGCAGCTCCGCGACAGATCAGCCCCAGCATTTT.

This clonotype occurred many times. The chain joins TRBV18 to TRBJ1-1; no firm D call. CDR1 and CDR2 from the germline V gene are KGHSH and LQKENI. With 1 base removed from V and 3 bases from J, the gap between germline ends came to 12 bases. CDR3 length equals 15 residues. The CDR3 nucleotides read TGTGCCAGCTCACCACTTCTTAGTGTGGACACTGAAGCTTTCTTT. It specifies CASSPLLSVDTEAFF.

This clonotype was picked up many times. This chain connects TRBV7-6 to TRBJ2-1, with 9 bases aligning to TRBD2. Unmatched junction bases numbered 16, after V lost 4 bases and J lost 6 bases. Germline-derived CDR1 and CDR2 are SGHVS and FNYEAQ. The CDR3 runs 18 residues. For the CDR3, the DNA is TGTGCCAGCAGCTCCGTTGGGGGGGTAGCGGGAGTTATCAATGAGCAGTTCTTC. Its protein is CASSSVGGVAGVINEQFF.